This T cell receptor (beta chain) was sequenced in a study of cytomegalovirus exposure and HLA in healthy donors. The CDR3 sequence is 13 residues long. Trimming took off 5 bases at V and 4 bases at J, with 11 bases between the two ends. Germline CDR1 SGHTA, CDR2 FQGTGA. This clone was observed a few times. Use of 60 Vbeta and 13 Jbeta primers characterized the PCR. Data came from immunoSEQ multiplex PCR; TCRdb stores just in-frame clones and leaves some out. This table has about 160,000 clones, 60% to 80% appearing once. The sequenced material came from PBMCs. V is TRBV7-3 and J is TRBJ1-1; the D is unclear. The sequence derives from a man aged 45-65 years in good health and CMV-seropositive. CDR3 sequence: CASSNLRGTEAFF. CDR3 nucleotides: TGTGCCAGCAGCAACCTCCGGGGCACTGAAGCTTTCTTT.